This T cell receptor beta chain was identified during a study of T cell responses to AZD1222 COVID-19 vaccine. The study's findings and limits: Reportedly, nearly half the spike-specific TCRs target unmutated variant regions.

As for this clone: The antigen is undetermined.

CDR1 and CDR2 from the germline V gene are SGHKS and YYEKEE (reference sequence). Between the trimmed V and J ends, which lost 0 bases and 4 bases, there was a span of 10 bases. CDR3 length equals 14 residues. Sequencing was performed with immunoSEQ multiplex PCR; in TCRdb, only in-frame clones are kept and a portion is missing. The sample lists over 110,000 clones; over 85% were seen once. The source material was peripheral blood, sampled on day 0 of AZD1222 vaccination. The sequence was collected from an adult in good health. V gene TRBV5-5 combines with J gene TRBJ1-2; TRBD1 is a possible D gene (5 bases). The CDR3 DNA reads as TGTGCCAGCAGCTTGGAACAGGCCGTCTATGGCTACACCTTC. This codes for CASSLEQAVYGYTF.